The clone carrying this T cell receptor (beta chain) was recorded a few times. What it binds is unknown. The entry originates in a study of blood T cells in healthy people across ages. Turning to the study itself: Per two T cells, about one barcoded beta molecule was captured through template switching.

Using a J-beta primer mix together with a sample-barcoded 5' primer, a second PCR was run for roughly 7 to 12 cycles. TCRdb itself ran the 5' RACE reads through MiXCR, one entry per CDR3 protein. This sample carries 950,000 to 1,200,000 distinct CDR3 sequences, roughly two fifths of them seen once, and the ten largest clones take roughly 13%. Study results and caveats: Compared with aged donors, long-lived donors showed fewer expanded clones, suggesting selection.

The sequenced sample was blood. This receptor was obtained from a man aged 18 to 35 in good health.

Written as DNA, the CDR3 is TGCGCCAGCAGCTTGGAAGACAGGGAAAGTTCACCCCTCCACTTT. It yields the protein CASSLEDRESSPLHF. The chain employs TRBV5-1 and TRBJ1-6; 7 bases match TRBD1. This CDR3 spans 15 amino acids. V lost 0 bases and J lost 9; bases outside the gene matches: 6. CDR1 is SGHRS, CDR2 YFSETQ, per germline.